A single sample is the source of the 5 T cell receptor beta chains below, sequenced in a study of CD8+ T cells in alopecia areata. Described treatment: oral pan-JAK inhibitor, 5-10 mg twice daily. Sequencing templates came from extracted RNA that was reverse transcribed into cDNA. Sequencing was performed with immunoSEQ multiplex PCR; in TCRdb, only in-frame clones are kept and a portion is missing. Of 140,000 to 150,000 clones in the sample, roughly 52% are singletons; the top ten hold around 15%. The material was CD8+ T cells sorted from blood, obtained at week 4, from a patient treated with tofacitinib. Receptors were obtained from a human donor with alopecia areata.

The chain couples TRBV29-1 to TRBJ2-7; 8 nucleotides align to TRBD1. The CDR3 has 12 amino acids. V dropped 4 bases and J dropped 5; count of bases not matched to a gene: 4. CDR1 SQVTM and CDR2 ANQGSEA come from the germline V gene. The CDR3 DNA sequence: TGCAGCGTTGGAGACAGGGGCCACGAGCAGTACTTC. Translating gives CSVGDRGHEQYF.

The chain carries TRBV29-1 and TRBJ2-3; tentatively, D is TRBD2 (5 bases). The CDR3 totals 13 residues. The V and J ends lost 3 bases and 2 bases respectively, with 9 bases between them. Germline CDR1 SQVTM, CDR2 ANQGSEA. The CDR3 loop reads CSVEEENTDTQYF. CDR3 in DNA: TGCAGCGTTGAGGAGGAGAACACAGATACGCAGTATTTT.

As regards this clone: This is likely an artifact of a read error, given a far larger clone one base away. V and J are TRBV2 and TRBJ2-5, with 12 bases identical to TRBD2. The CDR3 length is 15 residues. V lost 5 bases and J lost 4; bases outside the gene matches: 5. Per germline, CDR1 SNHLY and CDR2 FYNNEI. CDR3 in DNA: TGTGCCAGCAGTTACTCTAGCGGGGGGGCAGAGACCCAGTACTTC. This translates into CASSYSSGGAETQYF.

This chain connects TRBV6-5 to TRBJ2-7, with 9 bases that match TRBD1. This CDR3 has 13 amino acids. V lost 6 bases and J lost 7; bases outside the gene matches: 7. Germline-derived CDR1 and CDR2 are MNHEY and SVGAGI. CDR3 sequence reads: CASSPTGGQEQYF. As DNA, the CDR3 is TGTGCCAGCAGCCCTACAGGGGGCCAAGAGCAGTACTTC.

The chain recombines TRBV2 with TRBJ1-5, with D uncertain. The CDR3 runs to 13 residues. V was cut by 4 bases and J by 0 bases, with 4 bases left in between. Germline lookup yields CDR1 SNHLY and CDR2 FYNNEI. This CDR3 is CASSGYSNQPQHF. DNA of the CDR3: TGTGCCAGCAGTGGATATAGCAATCAGCCCCAGCATTTT.